A single T cell receptor beta chain is shown here with its context. Its cognate antigen is unknown. The sample is drawn from a study of response to subunit inactivated influenza vaccine. Broader study findings: Each seasonal flu vaccination may recruit only limited new T cells, authors suggested.

Germline V gene sequence: CDR1 SGHRS, CDR2 YFSETQ. The CDR3 contains 14 residues. The V gene lost 4 bases and the J gene lost 7 bases, with 14 bases spanning the gap. MiXCR, run by TCRdb on the RT-PCR reads, gives a single entry per CDR3 protein. The profile shows over 650,000 distinct CDR3 sequences, less than 20% of them singletons. The genes are TRBV5-1 and TRBJ1-4; D is ambiguous. Sample: PBMCs from blood, taken about 5 days after vaccination. This receptor was identified in a man aged 45-60 years who received an inactivated influenza vaccine. In DNA form, the CDR3 reads TGCGCCAGCAGCCGCGGCGGATCGGCTGAAAAACTGTTTTTT. Encoded protein: CASSRGGSAEKLFF.